The clone carrying this TCR beta chain was counted once. Its matching antigen is unknown. Trimming pared 4 bases from V and 11 bases from J, leaving 15 bases between. The germline V gene encodes CDR1 SGHRS and CDR2 YFSETQ. The CDR3 runs 12 residues. As to time point: cycle 4 day 1 (C4D1), after less than 7 weeks of nivolumab. Every single patient, without exception, relapsed after autologous stem cell transplantation, and brentuximab vedotin exposure varied. Researchers used magnetic negative selection to pull out pure CD4+ T cells from thawed PBMCs. Some clones are missing from TCRdb's copy, which holds only in-frame ones; the method was immunoSEQ multiplex PCR. The sample lists tens of thousands of clones; around 74% were seen once. This entry comes from a study of PD-1 blockade in classical Hodgkin lymphoma. Study-level results: Relative to healthy donors, newly diagnosed patients reportedly had lower baseline TCR diversity, which was reported as lower still in relapsed/refractory patients. CD4+ TCR diversity rose significantly by C4D1, and CD8+ TCR diversity did not. Complete responders possessed baseline diversity comparable to newly diagnosed patients.

The source is a human donor with classical Hodgkin lymphoma. The input for sequencing was CD4+ T cells from blood, taken before the fourth cycle of nivolumab. This chain uses TRBV5-1 with TRBJ1-1; D gene uncertain. In DNA, the CDR3 is TGCGCCAGCAGCGGACTAGGAGGCTGGGCTTTCTTT. As protein: CASSGLGGWAFF.